The 18 T cell receptor beta chains reported below all come from one sample, sequenced in a study of beta chain features in type 1 diabetes. Sequencing targeted expressed TCRB transcripts, as all isolated RNA had been reverse transcribed. The protocol was immunoSEQ multiplex PCR, while the TCRdb copy is restricted to in-frame clones and leaves out a portion. Among 150,000 to 200,000 clones, approximately 8.4% were seen once, and the ten largest hold over 2%. What was sequenced was central memory CD4+ T cells from blood. These TCRs come from a woman aged 18-29 years in good health.

This clone was recorded a few times. The chain joins TRBV7-9 to TRBJ2-2; TRBD2 agrees at 14 bases. V gave up 5 bases and J gave up 7 bases; unmatched junction bases: 6. The length of the CDR3 is 16 residues. CDR1 and CDR2 (germline): SEHNR, FQNEAQ (reference sequence). CDR3 sequence (DNA): TGTGCCAGCAGCCCGGGACTAGCGGGAGTCGACGGGGAGCTGTTTTTT. This encodes CASSPGLAGVDGELFF.

This sequence joins TRBV30 and TRBJ1-3; TRBD1 agrees at 8 bases. Germline trimming cut 6 bases from V and 6 bases from J; bases unmatched to any gene: 7. The germline CDR1 and CDR2 sequences are GTSNPN and SVGIG (reference sequence). This CDR3 has 13 amino acids. The CDR3 DNA follows: TGTGCCTGCGACAGGGGTTTGGAAAACACCATATATTTT. Its protein product is CACDRGLENTIYF.

The sample holds a few counts of this clone. The genes are TRBV7-2 and TRBJ2-3; D perhaps matches TRBD2 (5 bases). CDR3 length: 14 residues. Germline assignment: CDR1 SGHTA and CDR2 FQGNSA. The V gene lost 2 bases and the J gene lost 1 base, with 7 bases spanning the gap. For the CDR3, the DNA is TGTGCCAGCAGCTTACGGCGGGGCACAGATACGCAGTATTTT. Its protein is CASSLRRGTDTQYF.

This chain uses TRBV5-4 with TRBJ2-1; 8 nucleotides line up with TRBD2. CDR1 is SGHNT and CDR2 is YYREEE in the germline V gene (reference sequence). V was clipped by 1 base and J by 4 bases; unmatched bases: 1. The CDR3 covers 14 residues. The CDR3 nucleotides are TGTGCCAGCAGCTTGACTAGCGGATACAATGAGCAGTTCTTC. Its protein product is CASSLTSGYNEQFF.

The chain combines TRBV7-2 with TRBJ1-1; possible D gene TRBD1, 5 bases. The CDR3 runs to 13 residues. The ends were cut back, 5 bases at V and 5 bases at J, with 12 bases in the middle. Germline lookup yields CDR1 SGHTA and CDR2 FQGNSA. The CDR3 protein is CASSQMGGTEAFF. Here the CDR3 DNA reads TGTGCCAGCAGCCAAATGGGGGGGACTGAAGCTTTCTTT.

The chain links TRBV29-1 to TRBJ1-1; D ambiguous. The CDR3 loop spans 13 amino acids. CDR1 is SQVTM and CDR2 is ANQGSEA in the germline V gene. V was shortened by 3 bases and J by 5 bases, with 13 bases between the two germline ends. The CDR3 nucleotides read TGCAGCGTTGACCGGGGAGTTAGTACTGAAGCTTTCTTT. Translation: CSVDRGVSTEAFF.

This clone was recorded a few times. This chain joins TRBV11-1 and TRBJ2-3, with 9 bases that match TRBD2. This CDR3 comprises 16 residues. The V segment lost 2 bases and the J segment 5 bases; nucleotides outside the gene matches: 8. Germline V CDR1 and CDR2: SGHAT, FQDESV (reference sequence). DNA of the CDR3: TGTGCCAGCAGCTTATACAGCGGGGGGCATGGAGATACGCAGTATTTT. This translates into CASSLYSGGHGDTQYF.

This clone was observed a handful of times. The chain employs TRBV30 and TRBJ2-7; TRBD1 agrees at 7 bases. This CDR3 contains 14 residues. Looked up from germline, CDR1 is GTSNPN and CDR2 is SVGIG (reference sequence). Germline trimming cut 0 bases from V and 2 bases from J; bases unmatched to any gene: 4. The CDR3 DNA follows: TGTGCCTGGAGTGTGCGGCAGGGGGCCTACGAGCAGTACTTC. Its protein is CAWSVRQGAYEQYF.

In this sample, this clone turned up a few times. J is TRBJ2-2 and V is TRBV30; a weak D match, TRBD1 (5 bases). V shed 0 bases and J shed 6 bases, with 8 bases lying between them. This CDR3 is 13 amino acids long. Germline V CDR1 and CDR2: GTSNPN, SVGIG (reference sequence). Here the CDR3 DNA reads TGTGCCTGGAGTGTGGTGGGGCCCGGGGAGCTGTTTTTT. Its translation is CAWSVVGPGELFF.

This sequence joins TRBV30 and TRBJ2-5, with 10 bases that match TRBD1. The V gene's germline CDR1 is GTSNPN and CDR2 SVGIG (reference sequence). The CDR3 extends over 16 amino acids. V shed 4 bases, J shed 3 bases, and the junction held 11 bases outside the gene matches. The CDR3 loop is CAWTPPSGQGKETQYF. Here the CDR3 DNA reads TGTGCCTGGACTCCCCCATCGGGACAGGGGAAAGAGACCCAGTACTTC.

This clone was seen a handful of times. The J gene is TRBJ1-5, the V gene TRBV27, with D perhaps TRBD1 (6 bases). Trimming took off 5 bases at V and 4 bases at J, with 12 bases between the two ends. Germline values: CDR1 MNHEY, CDR2 SMNVEV (reference sequence). This CDR3 comprises 14 residues. The CDR3 loop is CASSPGTNNQPQHF. The CDR3 nucleotides read TGTGCCAGCAGTCCCGGGACAAATAATCAGCCCCAGCATTTT.

V gene TRBV6-6 combines with J gene TRBJ2-7; 7 nucleotides align to TRBD2. Germline CDR1 is MNHNY and CDR2 is SVGAGI (reference sequence). Losses at the gene ends were 8 bases for V and 2 bases for J; bases not matched to a gene: 3. The CDR3 runs 12 residues. CDR3 sequence: CASGSGTYEQYF. The CDR3 DNA sequence: TGTGCCAGCGGGAGCGGGACCTACGAGCAGTACTTC.

In its sample, this clone was seen a few times. The chain recombines TRBV29-1 with TRBJ1-4, with unresolved D. Trimming cost V 6 bases and J 8 bases, with 10 bases left between them. CDR3 length: 11 amino acids. Germline CDR1 and CDR2: SQVTM and ANQGSEA. The CDR3 DNA is TGCAGCGTCAGCGCGGGAGAAAAACTGTTTTTT. This encodes CSVSAGEKLFF. Drawing the rest from reference TRBV29-1 and TRBJ1-4, the complete variable domain is SAVISQKPSRDICQRGTSLTIQCQVDSQVTMMFWYRQQPGQSLTLIATANQGSEATYESGFVIDKFPISRPNLTFSTLTVSNMSPEDSSIYLCSVSAGEKLFFGSGTQLSVL.

This chain links TRBV4-2 with TRBJ2-3; 11 bases are shared with TRBD2. The germline gives CDR1 LGHNA, CDR2 YNFKEQ. The V segment lost 0 bases and the J segment 5 bases; nucleotides outside the gene matches: 10. CDR3 length: 18 residues. CDR3 in DNA: TGTGCCAGCAGCCAAGATCAGCCCACTAGCGGGAGTGGAGATACGCAGTATTTT. It encodes CASSQDQPTSGSGDTQYF.

V is TRBV29-1 and J is TRBJ1-1, with 10 bases that match TRBD1. The CDR3 is made up of 15 amino acids. Germline CDR1 reads SQVTM; CDR2 reads ANQGSEA. V gave up 3 bases and J gave up 0 bases; unmatched junction bases: 4. For the CDR3, the DNA is TGCAGCGTTGAGTTGGGGACAGGGGTGAACACTGAAGCTTTCTTT. It encodes CSVELGTGVNTEAFF.

The rearrangement links TRBV18 to TRBJ1-5, with 8 nucleotides matching TRBD1. J was trimmed by 5 bases and V by 6 bases; bases with no gene match: 6. The CDR3 is 14 residues long. Germline V gives CDR1 KGHSH, CDR2 LQKENI. The CDR3, as DNA: TGTGCCAGCTCTTCGACAGGGGAGGATCAGCCCCAGCATTTT. This gives the protein CASSSTGEDQPQHF. The full variable domain, completed using reference TRBV18 and TRBJ1-5, is NAGVMQNPRHLVRRRGQEARLRCSPMKGHSHVYWYRQLPEEGLKFMVYLQKENIIDESGMPKERFSAEFPKEGPSILRIQQVVRGDSAAYFCASSSTGEDQPQHFGDGTRLSIL.

This clone was recorded a few times. V is TRBV18 and J is TRBJ1-2, with 11 bases identical to TRBD1. Germline V lookup: CDR1 KGHSH, CDR2 LQKENI. V lost 0 bases, J lost 8 bases, and 8 bases stayed unmatched. The CDR3 runs 16 residues. The chain's CDR3 is CASSPPSGQGGGGYTF. As DNA, the CDR3 is TGTGCCAGCTCACCACCATCGGGACAGGGGGGTGGCGGCTACACCTTC. Filled out from reference TRBV18 and TRBJ1-2, the complete variable domain reads NAGVMQNPRHLVRRRGQEARLRCSPMKGHSHVYWYRQLPEEGLKFMVYLQKENIIDESGMPKERFSAEFPKEGPSILRIQQVVRGDSAAYFCASSPPSGQGGGGYTFGSGTRLTVV.

The chain is built from TRBV27 and TRBJ2-5; tentatively, D is TRBD1 (5 bases). CDR3 length: 13 amino acids. V lost 5 bases to trimming and J lost 1 base, with 8 bases between them. Germline V lookup: CDR1 MNHEY, CDR2 SMNVEV (reference sequence). CDR3 sequence: CASSPTAQETQYF. The DNA of the CDR3 is TGTGCCAGCAGTCCGACAGCCCAAGAGACCCAGTACTTC.